This T cell receptor (beta chain) is drawn from a study of blood T cell repertoires in COVID-19. Study overall: Collection of acute and convalescent COVID-19 samples took place in the United States, Italy and Spain.

Losses at the gene ends were 5 bases for V and 6 bases for J; bases not matched to a gene: 9. Germline V gene data show CDR1 as LNHDA and CDR2 as SQIVND (reference sequence). The CDR3 runs to 15 residues. Per the original methods: Reference gene primer amplification gave nucleated cell count estimates. The method was immunoSEQ multiplex PCR; TCRdb's version includes in-frame clones alone and lacks a portion of them. V, J and clone size are taken as reported in that table, and D and trimming were inferred from the DNA itself. The table includes 90,000 to 150,000 clones, roughly 79% detected once. This rearrangement joins TRBV19 to TRBJ2-2; TRBD2 aligns across 7 bases. The clonotype comes from a human donor in a cohort sampled during active COVID-19. Sequenced sample: peripheral blood. DNA of the CDR3: TGTGCCAGTAGTGTCCCTCGGACTAGGGCCGGGGAGCTGTTTTTT. This encodes CASSVPRTRAGELFF.